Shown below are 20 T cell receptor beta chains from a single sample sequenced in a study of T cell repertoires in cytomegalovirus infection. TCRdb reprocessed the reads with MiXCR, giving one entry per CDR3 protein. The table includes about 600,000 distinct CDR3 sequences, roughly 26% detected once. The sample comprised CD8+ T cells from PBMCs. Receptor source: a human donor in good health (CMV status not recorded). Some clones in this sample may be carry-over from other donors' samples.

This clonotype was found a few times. CDR3 sequence: CASSFAGGGNQPQHF. The CDR3, as DNA: TGTGCCAGCAGTTTCGCCGGCGGAGGCAATCAGCCCCAGCATTTT. This rearrangement joins TRBV28 to TRBJ1-5, with unresolved D. The CDR3 sequence is 15 residues long. Deletions cut 3 bases from V and 2 bases from J, with 11 bases between. Germline CDR1 MDHEN, CDR2 SYDVKM.

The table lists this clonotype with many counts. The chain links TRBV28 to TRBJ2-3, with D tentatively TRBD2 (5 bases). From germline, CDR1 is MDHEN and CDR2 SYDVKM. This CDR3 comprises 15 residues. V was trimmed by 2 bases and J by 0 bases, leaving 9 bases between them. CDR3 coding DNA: TGTGCCAGCAGTTTACTAAGCGGTAGCACAGATACGCAGTATTTT. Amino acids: CASSLLSGSTDTQYF.

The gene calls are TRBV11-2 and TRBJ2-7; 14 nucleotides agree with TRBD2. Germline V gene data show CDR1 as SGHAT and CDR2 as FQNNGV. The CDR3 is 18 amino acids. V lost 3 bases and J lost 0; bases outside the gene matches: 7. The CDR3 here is CASSFRLAGGPSSYEQYF. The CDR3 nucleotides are TGTGCCAGCAGCTTTAGACTAGCGGGGGGGCCCAGCTCCTACGAGCAGTACTTC.

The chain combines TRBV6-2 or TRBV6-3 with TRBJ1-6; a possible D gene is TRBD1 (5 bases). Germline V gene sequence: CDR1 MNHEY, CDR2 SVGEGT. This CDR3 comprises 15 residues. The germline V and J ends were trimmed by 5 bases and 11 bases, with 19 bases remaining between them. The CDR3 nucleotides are TGTGCCAGCAGTCCCCGGGACGGCCCTTCGACACCCCTCCACTTT. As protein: CASSPRDGPSTPLHF.

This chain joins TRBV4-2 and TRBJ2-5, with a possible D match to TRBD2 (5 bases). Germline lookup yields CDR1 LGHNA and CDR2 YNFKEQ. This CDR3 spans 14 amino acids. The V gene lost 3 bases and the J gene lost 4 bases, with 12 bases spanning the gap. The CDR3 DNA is TGTGCCAGCAGCCACGGGATCGGAGGAGAGACCCAGTACTTC. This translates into CASSHGIGGETQYF.

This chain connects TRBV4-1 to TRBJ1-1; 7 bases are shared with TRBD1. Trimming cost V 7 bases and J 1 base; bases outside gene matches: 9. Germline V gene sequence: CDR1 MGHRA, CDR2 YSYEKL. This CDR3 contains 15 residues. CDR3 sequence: CASKRQGDENTEAFF. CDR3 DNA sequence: TGCGCCAGCAAGCGACAGGGTGATGAGAACACTGAAGCTTTCTTT.

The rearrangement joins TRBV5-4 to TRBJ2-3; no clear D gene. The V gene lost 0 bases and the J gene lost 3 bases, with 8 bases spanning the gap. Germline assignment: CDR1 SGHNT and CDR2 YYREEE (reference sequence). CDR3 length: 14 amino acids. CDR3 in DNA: TGTGCCAGCAGCTTGGGGCTGGAGACAGATACGCAGTATTTT. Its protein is CASSLGLETDTQYF. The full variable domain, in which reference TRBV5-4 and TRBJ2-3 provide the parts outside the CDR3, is ETGVTQSPTHLIKTRGQQVTLRCSSQSGHNTVSWYQQALGQGPQFIFQYYREEENGRGNFPPRFSGLQFPNYSSELNVNALELDDSALYLCASSLGLETDTQYFGPGTRLTVL.

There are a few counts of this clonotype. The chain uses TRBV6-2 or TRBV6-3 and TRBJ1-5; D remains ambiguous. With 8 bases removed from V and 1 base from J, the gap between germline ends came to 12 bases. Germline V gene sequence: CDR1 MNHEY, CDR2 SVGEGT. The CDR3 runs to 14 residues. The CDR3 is CASCQVPSNQPQHF. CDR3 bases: TGTGCCAGCTGCCAGGTTCCAAGCAATCAGCCCCAGCATTTT.

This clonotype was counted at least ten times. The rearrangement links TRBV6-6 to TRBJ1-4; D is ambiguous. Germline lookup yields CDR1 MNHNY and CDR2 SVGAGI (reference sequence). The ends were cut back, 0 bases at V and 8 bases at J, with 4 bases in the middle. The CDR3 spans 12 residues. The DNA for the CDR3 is TGTGCCAGCAGTTACTCTCGGGAAAAACTGTTTTTT. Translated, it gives CASSYSREKLFF.

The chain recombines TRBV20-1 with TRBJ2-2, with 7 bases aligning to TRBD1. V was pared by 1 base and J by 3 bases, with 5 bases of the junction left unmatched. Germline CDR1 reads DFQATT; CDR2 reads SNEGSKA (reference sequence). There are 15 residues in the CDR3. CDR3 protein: CSARVGGGDTGELFF. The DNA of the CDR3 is TGCAGTGCTAGAGTAGGGGGCGGTGACACCGGGGAGCTGTTTTTT.

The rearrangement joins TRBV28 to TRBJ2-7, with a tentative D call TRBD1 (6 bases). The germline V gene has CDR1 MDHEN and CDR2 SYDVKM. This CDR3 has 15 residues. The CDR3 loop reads CVSSEQGTPSYEQYV. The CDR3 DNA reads TGTGTCAGCAGTGAACAGGGTACCCCTTCCTACGAGCAGTACGTC.

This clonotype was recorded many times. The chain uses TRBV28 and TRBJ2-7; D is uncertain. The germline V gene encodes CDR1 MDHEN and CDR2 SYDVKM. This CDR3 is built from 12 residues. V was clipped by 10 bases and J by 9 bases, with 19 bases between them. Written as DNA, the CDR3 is TGTGCCACCAAAACTACTGCAGACGGGCAGTACGTC. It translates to CATKTTADGQYV.

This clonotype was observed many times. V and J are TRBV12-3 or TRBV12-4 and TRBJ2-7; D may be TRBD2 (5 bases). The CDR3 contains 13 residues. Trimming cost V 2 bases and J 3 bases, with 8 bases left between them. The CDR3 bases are TGTGCCAGCAGTTTAACGGGGTACTACGAGCAGTACGTC. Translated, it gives CASSLTGYYEQYV.

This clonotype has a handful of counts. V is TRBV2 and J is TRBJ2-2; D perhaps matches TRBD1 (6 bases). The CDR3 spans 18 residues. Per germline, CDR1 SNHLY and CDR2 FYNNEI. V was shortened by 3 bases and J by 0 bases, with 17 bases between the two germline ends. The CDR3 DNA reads TGTGCCAGCAGTGATGCAGGGGCCTTGCTTACGAACACCGGGGAGCTGTTTTTT. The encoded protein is CASSDAGALLTNTGELFF.

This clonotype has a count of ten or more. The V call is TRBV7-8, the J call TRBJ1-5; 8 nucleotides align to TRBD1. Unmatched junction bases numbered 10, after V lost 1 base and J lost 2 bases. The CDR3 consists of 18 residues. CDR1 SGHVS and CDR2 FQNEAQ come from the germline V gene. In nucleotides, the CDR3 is TGTGCCAGCAGCTTAGGGGGACAGGTGGACCTCCGCAATCAGCCCCAGCATTTT. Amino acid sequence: CASSLGGQVDLRNQPQHF.

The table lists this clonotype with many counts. The CDR3 DNA is TGTGCCAGCAGCCCGCACTGGGCGGGGGACTACAATGAGCAGTTCTTC. This codes for CASSPHWAGDYNEQFF. This chain uses TRBV11-3 with TRBJ2-1, with TRBD2 matching over 7 bases. The CDR3 contains 16 residues. After removal of 5 bases from V and 3 bases from J, the junction contained 10 bases not matched to a gene. Germline V gene sequence: CDR1 SGHNT, CDR2 YENEEA.

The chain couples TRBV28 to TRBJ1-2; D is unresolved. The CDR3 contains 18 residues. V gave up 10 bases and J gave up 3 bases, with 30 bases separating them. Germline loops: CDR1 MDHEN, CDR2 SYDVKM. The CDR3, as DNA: TGTGCCAACAGCCCGCCGGCGGCGAGGAGTTGGAGGGACTATGGCTACACCTTC. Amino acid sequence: CANSPPAARSWRDYGYTF.

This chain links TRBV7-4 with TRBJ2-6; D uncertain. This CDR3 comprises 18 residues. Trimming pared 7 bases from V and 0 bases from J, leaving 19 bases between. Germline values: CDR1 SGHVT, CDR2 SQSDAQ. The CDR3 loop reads CASTPTPYGSSGANVLTF. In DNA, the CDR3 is TGTGCCAGCACCCCCACCCCCTATGGTAGCTCTGGGGCCAACGTCCTGACTTTC.

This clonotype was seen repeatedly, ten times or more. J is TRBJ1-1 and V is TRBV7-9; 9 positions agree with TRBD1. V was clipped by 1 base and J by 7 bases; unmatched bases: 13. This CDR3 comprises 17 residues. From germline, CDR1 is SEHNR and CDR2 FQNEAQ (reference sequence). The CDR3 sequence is CASSLGETGGFLLEAFF. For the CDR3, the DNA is TGTGCCAGCAGCTTAGGGGAAACAGGGGGCTTCCTTCTTGAAGCTTTCTTT. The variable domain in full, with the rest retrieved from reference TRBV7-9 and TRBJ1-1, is DTGVSQNPRHKITKRGQNVTFRCDPISEHNRLYWYRQTLGQGPEFLTYFQNEAQLEKSRLLSDRFSAERPKGSFSTLEIQRTEQGDSAMYLCASSLGETGGFLLEAFFGQGTRLTVV.

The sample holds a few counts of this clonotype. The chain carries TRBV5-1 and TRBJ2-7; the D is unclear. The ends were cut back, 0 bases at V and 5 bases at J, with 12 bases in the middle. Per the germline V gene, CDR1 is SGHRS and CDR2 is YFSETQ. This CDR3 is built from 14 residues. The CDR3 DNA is TGCGCCAGCAGCTTGGCTGTGAGTATCGACGAGCAGTACTTC. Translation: CASSLAVSIDEQYF.